Shown below are 3 T cell receptor beta chains from a single sample sequenced in a study of blood T cell repertoires in COVID-19. Sequenced by immunoSEQ multiplex PCR; TCRdb stores in-frame clones only, minus some. The sample records 220,000 or so clones, around 88% being singletons. The sample comprised PBMCs or T cells enriched from blood (not recorded which). The receptors were sampled from a woman in her fifties or sixties who had recovered from COVID-19.

The chain employs TRBV6-1 and TRBJ2-7; 9 bases line up with TRBD1. Germline values: CDR1 MNHNS, CDR2 SASEGT. This CDR3 is built from 15 residues. Losses at the gene ends were 1 base for V and 5 bases for J; bases not matched to a gene: 6. The CDR3 loop reads CASSEGGTGRDEQYF. CDR3 DNA: TGTGCCAGCAGTGAAGGGGGGACAGGGCGAGACGAGCAGTACTTC.

This rearrangement joins TRBV5-4 to TRBJ1-1, with 7 bases matching TRBD1. The V gene's germline CDR1 is SGHNT and CDR2 YYREEE (reference sequence). This CDR3 is built from 16 residues. Trimming took 0 bases from V and 5 from J; bases not matched to a gene: 10. The CDR3 DNA reads as TGTGCCAGCAGCTTGGCCCTACAGGGGCCTGATACTGAAGCTTTCTTT. Its protein is CASSLALQGPDTEAFF.

This clone showed up just a few times. The chain couples TRBV6-4 to TRBJ1-1; TRBD1 is a possible D gene (5 bases). The CDR3 is made up of 16 amino acids. Between the trimmed V and J ends, which lost 6 bases and 1 base, there was a span of 18 bases. Germline CDR1 reads MRHNA; CDR2 reads SNTAGT. The chain's CDR3 is CASSVSIGTGNTEAFF. The CDR3 DNA reads TGTGCCAGCAGCGTAAGCATCGGAACAGGGAACACTGAAGCTTTCTTT.